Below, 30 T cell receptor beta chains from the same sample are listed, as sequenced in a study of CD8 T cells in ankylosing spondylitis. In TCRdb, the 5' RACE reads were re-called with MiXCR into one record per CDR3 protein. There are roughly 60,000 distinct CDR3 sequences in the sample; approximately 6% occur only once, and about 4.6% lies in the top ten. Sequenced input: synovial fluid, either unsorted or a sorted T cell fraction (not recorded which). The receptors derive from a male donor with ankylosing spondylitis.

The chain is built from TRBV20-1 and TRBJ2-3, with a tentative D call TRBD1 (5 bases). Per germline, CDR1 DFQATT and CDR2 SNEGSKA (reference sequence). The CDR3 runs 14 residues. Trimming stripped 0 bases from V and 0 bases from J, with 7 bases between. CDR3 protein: CSAREGVSTDTQYF. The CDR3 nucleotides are TGCAGTGCTAGAGAAGGGGTTAGCACAGATACGCAGTATTTT.

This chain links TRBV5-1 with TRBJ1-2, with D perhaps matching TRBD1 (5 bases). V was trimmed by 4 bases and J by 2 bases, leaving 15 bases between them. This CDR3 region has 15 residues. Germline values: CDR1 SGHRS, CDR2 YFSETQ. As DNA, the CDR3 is TGCGCCAGCAGCACGGGGGACGGGGCGAACTATGGCTACACCTTC. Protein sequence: CASSTGDGANYGYTF.

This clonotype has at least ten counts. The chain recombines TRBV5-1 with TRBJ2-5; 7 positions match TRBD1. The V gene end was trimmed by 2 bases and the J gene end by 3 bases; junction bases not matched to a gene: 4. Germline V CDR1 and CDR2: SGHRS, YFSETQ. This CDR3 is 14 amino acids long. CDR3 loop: CASSFNTGEETQYF. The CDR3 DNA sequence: TGCGCCAGCAGCTTTAATACAGGGGAAGAGACCCAGTACTTC.

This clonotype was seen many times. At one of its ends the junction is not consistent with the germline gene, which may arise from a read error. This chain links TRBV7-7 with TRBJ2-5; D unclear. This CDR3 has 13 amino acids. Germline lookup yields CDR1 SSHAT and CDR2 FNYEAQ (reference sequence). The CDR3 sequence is CASSFKQQETQYF. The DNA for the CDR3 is TGTGCTAGCAGCTTCAAACAGCAAGAGACCCAGTACTTC.

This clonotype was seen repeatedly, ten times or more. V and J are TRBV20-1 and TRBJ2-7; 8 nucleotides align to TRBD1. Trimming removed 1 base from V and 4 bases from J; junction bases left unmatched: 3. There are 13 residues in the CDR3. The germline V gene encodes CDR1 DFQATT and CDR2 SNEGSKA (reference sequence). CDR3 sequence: CSARVRGLYEQYF. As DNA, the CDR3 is TGCAGTGCTAGAGTCAGGGGGCTGTACGAGCAGTACTTC.

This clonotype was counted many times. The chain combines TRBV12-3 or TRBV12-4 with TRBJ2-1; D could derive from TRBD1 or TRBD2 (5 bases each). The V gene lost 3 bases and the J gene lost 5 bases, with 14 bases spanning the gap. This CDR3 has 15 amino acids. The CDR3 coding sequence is TGTGCCAGCAGTTTGAGGGGCGGGTACGACAATGAGCAGTTCTTC. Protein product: CASSLRGGYDNEQFF.

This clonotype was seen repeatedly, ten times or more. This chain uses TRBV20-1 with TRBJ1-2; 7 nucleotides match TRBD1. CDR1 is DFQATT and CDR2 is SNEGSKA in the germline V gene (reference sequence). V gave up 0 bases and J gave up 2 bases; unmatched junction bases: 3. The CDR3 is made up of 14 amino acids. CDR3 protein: CSARDRGSNYGYTF. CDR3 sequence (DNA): TGCAGTGCTAGAGACAGGGGGTCGAACTATGGCTACACCTTC.

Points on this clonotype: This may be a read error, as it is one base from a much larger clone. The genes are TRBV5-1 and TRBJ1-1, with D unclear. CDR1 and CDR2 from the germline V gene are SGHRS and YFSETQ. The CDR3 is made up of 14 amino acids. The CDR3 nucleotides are TGCGCCAGCCGGTCCCAGGCTTCGAACACTGAAGTTTTCTTT. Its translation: CASRSQASNTEVFF.

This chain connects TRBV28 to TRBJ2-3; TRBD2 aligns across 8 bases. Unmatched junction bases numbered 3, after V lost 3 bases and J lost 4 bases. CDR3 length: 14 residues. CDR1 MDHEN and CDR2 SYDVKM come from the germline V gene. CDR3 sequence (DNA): TGTGCCAGCAGTTTTTCCGGGGGGGCAGATACGCAGTATTTT. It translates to CASSFSGGADTQYF.

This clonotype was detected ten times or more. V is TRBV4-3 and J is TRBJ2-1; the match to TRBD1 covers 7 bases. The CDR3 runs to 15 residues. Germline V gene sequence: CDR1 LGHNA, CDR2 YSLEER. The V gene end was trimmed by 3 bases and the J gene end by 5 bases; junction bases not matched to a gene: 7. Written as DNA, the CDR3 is TGCGCCAGCAGCCACCTAACAGGGGACCACAATGAGCAGTTCTTC. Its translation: CASSHLTGDHNEQFF.

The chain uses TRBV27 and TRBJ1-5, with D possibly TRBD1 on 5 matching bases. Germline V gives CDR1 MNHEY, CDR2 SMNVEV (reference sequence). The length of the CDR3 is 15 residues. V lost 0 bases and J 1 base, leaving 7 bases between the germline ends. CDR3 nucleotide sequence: TGTGCCAGCAGTTTATCTTGGGGGAGCAATCAGCCCCAGCATTTT. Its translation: CASSLSWGSNQPQHF.

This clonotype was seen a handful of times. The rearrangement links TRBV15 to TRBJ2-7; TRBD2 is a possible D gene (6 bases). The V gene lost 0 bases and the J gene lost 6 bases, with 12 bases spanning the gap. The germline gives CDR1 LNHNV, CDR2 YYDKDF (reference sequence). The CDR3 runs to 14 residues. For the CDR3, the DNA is TGTGCCACCAGCAGAGATCAGAGGAGGGGCGAGCAGTACTTC. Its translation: CATSRDQRRGEQYF.

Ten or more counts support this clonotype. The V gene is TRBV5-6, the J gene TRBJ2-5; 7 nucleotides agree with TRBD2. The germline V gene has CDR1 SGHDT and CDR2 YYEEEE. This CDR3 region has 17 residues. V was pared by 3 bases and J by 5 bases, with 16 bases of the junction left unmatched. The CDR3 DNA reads TGTGCCAGCAGCTCGCTGGGACTACCCTCGTGGGGTGAGACCCAGTACTTC. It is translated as CASSSLGLPSWGETQYF.

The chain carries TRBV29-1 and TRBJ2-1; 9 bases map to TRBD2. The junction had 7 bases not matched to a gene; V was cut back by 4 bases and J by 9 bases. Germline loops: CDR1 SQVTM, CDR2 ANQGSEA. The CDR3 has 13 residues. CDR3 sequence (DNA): TGCAGCGTTGTCGCGGGAGGGCCCGCTGAGCAGTTCTTC. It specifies CSVVAGGPAEQFF.

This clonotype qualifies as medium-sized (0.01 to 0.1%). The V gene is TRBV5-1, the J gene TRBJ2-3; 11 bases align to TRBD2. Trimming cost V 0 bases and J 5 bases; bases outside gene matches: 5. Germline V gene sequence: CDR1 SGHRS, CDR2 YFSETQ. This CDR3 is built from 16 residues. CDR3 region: CASSLVSGRAIDTQYF. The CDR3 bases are TGCGCCAGCAGCTTGGTTAGCGGGAGGGCCATAGATACGCAGTATTTT. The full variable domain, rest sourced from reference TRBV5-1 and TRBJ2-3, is KAGVTQTPRYLIKTRGQQVTLSCSPISGHRSVSWYQQTPGQGLQFLFEYFSETQRNKGNFPGRFSGRQFSNSRSEMNVSTLELGDSALYLCASSLVSGRAIDTQYFGPGTRLTVL.

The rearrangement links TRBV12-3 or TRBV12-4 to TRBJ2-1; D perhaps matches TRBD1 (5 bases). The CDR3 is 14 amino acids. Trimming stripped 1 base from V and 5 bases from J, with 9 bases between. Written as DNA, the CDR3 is TGTGCCAGCAGTTTAGACAGGTACGACAATGAGCAGTTCTTC. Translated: CASSLDRYDNEQFF.

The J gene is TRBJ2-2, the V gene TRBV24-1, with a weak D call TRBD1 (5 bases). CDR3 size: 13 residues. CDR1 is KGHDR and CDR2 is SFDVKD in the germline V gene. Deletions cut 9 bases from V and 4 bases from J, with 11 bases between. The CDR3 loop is CATLGATTGELFF. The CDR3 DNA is TGTGCCACCTTAGGGGCAACCACCGGGGAGCTGTTTTTT.

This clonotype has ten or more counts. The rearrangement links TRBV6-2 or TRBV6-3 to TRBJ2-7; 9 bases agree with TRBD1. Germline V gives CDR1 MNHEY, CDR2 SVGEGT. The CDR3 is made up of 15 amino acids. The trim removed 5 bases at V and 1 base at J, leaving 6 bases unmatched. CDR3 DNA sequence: TGTGCCAGCAGTGATCCGGGACAGGGTTCCTACGAGCAGTACTTC. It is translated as CASSDPGQGSYEQYF.

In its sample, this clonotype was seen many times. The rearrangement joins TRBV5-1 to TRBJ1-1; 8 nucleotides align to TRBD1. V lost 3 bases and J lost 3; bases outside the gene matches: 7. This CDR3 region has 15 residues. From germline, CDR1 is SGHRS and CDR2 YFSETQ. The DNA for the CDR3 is TGCGCCAGCAGCTGGACGCAGGGGGCCGACACTGAAGCTTTCTTT. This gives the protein CASSWTQGADTEAFF. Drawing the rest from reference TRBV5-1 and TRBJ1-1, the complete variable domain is KAGVTQTPRYLIKTRGQQVTLSCSPISGHRSVSWYQQTPGQGLQFLFEYFSETQRNKGNFPGRFSGRQFSNSRSEMNVSTLELGDSALYLCASSWTQGADTEAFFGQGTRLTVV.

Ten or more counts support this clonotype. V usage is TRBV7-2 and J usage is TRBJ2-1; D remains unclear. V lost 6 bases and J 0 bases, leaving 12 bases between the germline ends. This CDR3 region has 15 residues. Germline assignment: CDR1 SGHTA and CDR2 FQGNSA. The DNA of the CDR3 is TGTGCCAGCAGATACATATCGAGCTCCTACAATGAGCAGTTCTTC. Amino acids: CASRYISSSYNEQFF.

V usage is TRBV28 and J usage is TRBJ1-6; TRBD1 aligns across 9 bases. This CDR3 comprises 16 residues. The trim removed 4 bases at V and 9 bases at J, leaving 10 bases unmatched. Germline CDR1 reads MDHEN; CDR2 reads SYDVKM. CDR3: CASSWRYRGQGSPLHF. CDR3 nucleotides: TGTGCCAGCAGTTGGCGGTACAGGGGGCAGGGTTCACCCCTCCACTTT. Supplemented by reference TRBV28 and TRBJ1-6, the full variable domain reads DVKVTQSSRYLVKRTGEKVFLECVQDMDHENMFWYRQDPGLGLRLIYFSYDVKMKEKGDIPEGYSVSREKKERFSLILESASTNQTSMYLCASSWRYRGQGSPLHFGNGTRLTVT.

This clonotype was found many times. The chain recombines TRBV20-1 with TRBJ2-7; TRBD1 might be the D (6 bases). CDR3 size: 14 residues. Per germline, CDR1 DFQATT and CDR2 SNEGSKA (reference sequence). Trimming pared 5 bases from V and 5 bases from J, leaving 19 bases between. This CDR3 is CSAGGPAGDNEQYF. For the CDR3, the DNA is TGCAGTGCTGGGGGTCCGGCCGGGGACAACGAGCAGTACTTC.

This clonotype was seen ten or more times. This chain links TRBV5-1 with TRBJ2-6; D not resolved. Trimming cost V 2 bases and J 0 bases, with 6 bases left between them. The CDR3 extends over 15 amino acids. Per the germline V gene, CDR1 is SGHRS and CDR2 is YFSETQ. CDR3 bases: TGCGCCAGCAGCTTCGAAGGCTCTGGGGCCAACGTCCTGACTTTC. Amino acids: CASSFEGSGANVLTF.

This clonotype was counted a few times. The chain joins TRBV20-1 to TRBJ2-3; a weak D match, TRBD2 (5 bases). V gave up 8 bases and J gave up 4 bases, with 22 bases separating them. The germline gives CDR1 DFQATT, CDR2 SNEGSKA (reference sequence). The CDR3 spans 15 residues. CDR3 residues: CSPRVGGSVADTQYF. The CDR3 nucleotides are TGCAGTCCACGGGTGGGTGGGAGTGTGGCAGATACGCAGTATTTT.

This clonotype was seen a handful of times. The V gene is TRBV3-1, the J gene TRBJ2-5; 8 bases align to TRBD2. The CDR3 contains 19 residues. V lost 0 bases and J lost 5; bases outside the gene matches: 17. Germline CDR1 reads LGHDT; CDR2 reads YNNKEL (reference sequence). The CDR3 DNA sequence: TGTGCCAGCAGCCAAGAACGAGACGGGAGGGCCGGGGGGTTGGAGACCCAGTACTTC. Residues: CASSQERDGRAGGLETQYF.

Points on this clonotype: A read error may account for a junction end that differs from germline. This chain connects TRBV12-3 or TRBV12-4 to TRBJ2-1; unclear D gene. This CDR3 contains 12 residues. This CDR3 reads CASSFMNQAEQF. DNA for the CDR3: TGTGCCAGCAGTTTCATGAACCAGGCGGAGCAGTTC.

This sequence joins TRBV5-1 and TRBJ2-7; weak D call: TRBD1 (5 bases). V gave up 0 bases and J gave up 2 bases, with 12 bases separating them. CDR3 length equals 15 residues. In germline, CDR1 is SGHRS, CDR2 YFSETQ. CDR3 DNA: TGCGCCAGCAGCTTGGGTAGGGGTGCGGCCTACGAGCAGTACTTC. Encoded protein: CASSLGRGAAYEQYF.

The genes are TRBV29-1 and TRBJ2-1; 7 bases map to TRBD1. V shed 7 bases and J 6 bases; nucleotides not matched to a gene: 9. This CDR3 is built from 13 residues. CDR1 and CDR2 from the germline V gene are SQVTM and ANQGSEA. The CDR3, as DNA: TGCAGCGCCTTGACAGGGCGTGGCAATGAGCAGTTCTTC. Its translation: CSALTGRGNEQFF.

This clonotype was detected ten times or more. The CDR3 DNA reads as TGTGCCAGCAGCGTTCAATCTAGCGGGAATGGAGAGACCCAGTACTTC. This encodes CASSVQSSGNGETQYF. The gene calls are TRBV7-2 and TRBJ2-5; 9 bases fit TRBD2. CDR3 size: 16 residues. V was pared by 5 bases and J by 4 bases, with 11 bases of the junction left unmatched. CDR1 SGHTA and CDR2 FQGNSA come from the germline V gene.

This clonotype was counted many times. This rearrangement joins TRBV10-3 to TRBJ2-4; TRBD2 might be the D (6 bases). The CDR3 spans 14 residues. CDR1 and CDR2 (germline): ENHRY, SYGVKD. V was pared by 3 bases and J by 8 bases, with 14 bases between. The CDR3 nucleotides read TGTGCCATCAGTGAAGTGGGAGGAGGGGACATTCAGTACTTC. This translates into CAISEVGGGDIQYF.